The rows below give T cell receptor beta chains drawn from one sample of a study of OX40 agonist ivuxolimab in advanced cancers. Profiled with immunoSEQ multiplex PCR; TCRdb holds only in-frame clones, not every one. The sample records 80,000 or so clones, around 81% being singletons. The sequencing used CD4+ or CD8+ T cells sorted from blood, collected in a trial of the OX40 agonist ivuxolimab. The receptor source for this set is an adult with an advanced solid tumor such as melanoma, head and neck, liver or kidney cancer. CDR3s include the opening cysteine and the closing phenylalanine or tryptophan. Fields, in order: V gene, D gene, clone size, J gene, CDR3 DNA, CDR3 protein. D genes are given only for firm matches. Rows give clone size only sometimes, using once, few, many, or a class for an expanded clone.

TRBV30,NA,once,TRBJ2-2,TGTGCCTGGAGTGAACGGAGTTTGGGCACCGGGGAGCTGTTTTTT,CAWSERSLGTGELFF
TRBV6-5,TRBD1,NA,TRBJ1-1,TGTGCCAGCATTGGACAGGGGGCGGGGGCTGAAGCTTTCTTT,CASIGQGAGAEAFF
TRBV7-3,TRBD2,few,TRBJ2-1,TGTGCCAGCAGCCCGCTCCGCATAACTAGCGGGGGGATGCAGTTCTTC,CASSPLRITSGGMQFF
TRBV6-5,NA,NA,TRBJ1-5,TGTGCCAGCAGTTACTCTGGTGGGGGTCAGCCCCAGCATTTT,CASSYSGGGQPQHF
TRBV6-1,TRBD1,NA,TRBJ1-4,TGTGCCAGCAGCGGACAGGGCGCGGGCGGTGAAAAACTGTTTTTT,CASSGQGAGGEKLFF
TRBV5-1,TRBD2,NA,TRBJ2-7,TGCGCCAGCAGCTTCTCTAGCGGGAGGGAGGGGCAGTACTTC,CASSFSSGREGQYF
TRBV7-8,NA,NA,TRBJ2-7,TGTGCCAGCAGCTCCGGACTCCAATCCTACGAGCAGTACTTC,CASSSGLQSYEQYF
TRBV5-1,NA,NA,TRBJ2-6,TGCGCCAGCAGCGTAGGAGCTGGGGCCAACGTCCTGACTTTC,CASSVGAGANVLTF
TRBV5-1,NA,NA,TRBJ2-2,TGCGCCAGCAGTGACTTGGGGGCAGGCGGGGAGCTGTTTTTT,CASSDLGAGGELFF
TRBV11-2,NA,NA,TRBJ2-7,TGTGCCAGCAGCTGGGACGGGAATTCCGTCTCCTACGAGCAGTACTTC,CASSWDGNSVSYEQYF
TRBV25-1,NA,NA,TRBJ1-3,TGTGCCAGCAGTGAATACTCTATTGGGGTAAACACCATATATTTT,CASSEYSIGVNTIYF
TRBV14,NA,NA,TRBJ1-2,TGTGCCAGCAGCCAAGGGGCGGCTATGGGCTACACCTTC,CASSQGAAMGYTF
TRBV15,NA,NA,TRBJ2-1,TGTGCCACCAGCAGACAGTCCGGAGAGCAGTTCTTC,CATSRQSGEQFF
TRBV11-2,NA,NA,TRBJ1-6,TGTGCCAGCAGCCCTTCGGACAGAGGATCACCCCTCCACTTT,CASSPSDRGSPLHF
TRBV11-2,TRBD1,NA,TRBJ1-2,TGTGCCAGCAGCTTAGAGAGGGGGCTTGGCTACACCTTC,CASSLERGLGYTF
TRBV7-9,NA,NA,TRBJ2-7,TGTGCCAGCAGCTTATCCTCCTACGAGCAGTACTTC,CASSLSSYEQYF
TRBV6-5,NA,NA,TRBJ1-1,TGTGCCAGCAGGGGGCGATACACTGAAGCTTTCTTT,CASRGRYTEAFF
TRBV10-1,NA,NA,TRBJ1-3,TGCGCCAGCAGTGAACGCAACTCTGGAAACACCATATATTTT,CASSERNSGNTIYF
TRBV2,NA,NA,TRBJ1-4,TGTGCCAGCAGGGAGGACAGTGAAAAACTGTTTTTT,CASREDSEKLFF
TRBV5-1,NA,NA,TRBJ1-4,TGCGCCAGCAGCTTGAGTGGGGCGGTTGGAGAAAAACTGTTTTTT,CASSLSGAVGEKLFF
TRBV30,NA,NA,TRBJ1-4,TGTGCCTGGAGCGTAACCCTCCAAGGGGAAAAACTGTTTTTT,CAWSVTLQGEKLFF
TRBV5-4,NA,many,TRBJ1-1,TGTGCCAGCAGCTTGGACGGAACGGGTGAAGCTTTCTTT,CASSLDGTGEAFF
TRBV11-2,NA,NA,TRBJ2-3,TGTGCCAGCAGCTTAGATCGCGGGACAGATACGCAGTATTTT,CASSLDRGTDTQYF
TRBV7-9,TRBD1,NA,TRBJ1-6,TGTGCCAGCAGCTTAGGGGCAGGGGGGCCTATTAGGCCCCTCCACTTT,CASSLGAGGPIRPLHF
TRBV9,NA,once,TRBJ1-1,TGTGCCAGCAGCGTAGCAACGGATAACACTGAAGCTTTCTTT,CASSVATDNTEAFF
TRBV5-8,NA,NA,TRBJ2-2,TGTGCCAGCAGCGTGAGAAGAATCGCGAACACCGGGGAGCTGTTTTTT,CASSVRRIANTGELFF
TRBV7-2,TRBD1,NA,TRBJ2-1,TGTGCCAGCAGCTTAGTGGGACAGGGATGGGATGAGCAGTTCTTC,CASSLVGQGWDEQFF
TRBV7-9,TRBD1,NA,TRBJ1-6,TGTGCCAGCAGCCCACGAGGGCGACAGGGCGATTCACCCCTCCACTTT,CASSPRGRQGDSPLHF
TRBV28,NA,NA,TRBJ2-7,TGTGCCAGCAGTTTACCGCCCGGGAGCACCGAGCAGTACTTC,CASSLPPGSTEQYF
TRBV6-4,TRBD1,NA,TRBJ1-2,TGTGCCACCTCAGGGGGCGGAAATGGCTACACCTTC,CATSGGGNGYTF
TRBV5-4,TRBD1,NA,TRBJ1-3,TGTGCCAGCAGCCCAGCAGGGGGTGGAAACACCATATATTTT,CASSPAGGGNTIYF
TRBV7-8,NA,NA,TRBJ2-6,TGTGCCAGCAGCTTAGTTCGATCTGGGGCCAACGTCCTGACTTTC,CASSLVRSGANVLTF
TRBV11-2,NA,NA,TRBJ2-5,TGTGCCAGCAGCTCCAATCCTACCGGGGGGCAGACCCAGTACTTC,CASSSNPTGGQTQYF
TRBV5-8,NA,NA,TRBJ2-7,TGTGCCAGCCTCCAATCCTACGAGCAGTACTTC,CASLQSYEQYF
TRBV7-9,NA,NA,TRBJ1-1,TGTGCCAGCAGCTTATTCTTGTCCCGAGGGGTTGAAGCTTTCTTT,CASSLFLSRGVEAFF
TRBV4-1,NA,NA,TRBJ2-7,TGCGCCAGCAGCCAACCCGGTTCTGGTTACGAGCAGTACTTC,CASSQPGSGYEQYF
TRBV27,NA,NA,TRBJ2-7,TGTGCCAGCAGTTACAGGGGGGGCTACGAGCAGTACTTC,CASSYRGGYEQYF
TRBV7-9,NA,once,TRBJ1-2,TGTGCCAGCAGCTTAGAGCAGGGCACCTATGGCTACACCTTC,CASSLEQGTYGYTF
TRBV6-5,NA,NA,TRBJ1-3,TGTGCCAGCAGTTACGACCGTCGCGGCACCATATATTTT,CASSYDRRGTIYF
TRBV7-3,TRBD2,NA,TRBJ2-1,TGTGCCAGCAGCTCAAAGGGACTAGCGGGGAATGAGCAGTTCTTC,CASSSKGLAGNEQFF
TRBV28,NA,NA,TRBJ2-2,TGTGCCAGCAGTCCCAGCACTCTAATGGGGTACACCGGGGAGCTGTTTTTT,CASSPSTLMGYTGELFF
TRBV4-1,NA,NA,TRBJ1-6,TGCGCCAGCAGCCAAGATGGGAAGTATAATTCACCCCTCCACTTT,CASSQDGKYNSPLHF
TRBV5-6,TRBD2,NA,TRBJ2-2,TGTGCCAGCAGCCTCCGTGCTAGCGGAGGGGCCACCGGGGAGCTGTTTTTT,CASSLRASGGATGELFF
TRBV6-6,NA,NA,TRBJ1-2,TGTGCCAGCAGTAAAGACCCACGGCGATACTATGGCTACACCTTC,CASSKDPRRYYGYTF
TRBV28,NA,NA,TRBJ1-4,TGTGCCAGCAGTTCGCCAGGGGTCACTAATGAAAAACTGTTTTTT,CASSSPGVTNEKLFF
TRBV28,NA,NA,TRBJ1-5,TGTGCCAGCAGTTTACAGGTGAATGCCAATCAGCCCCAGCATTTT,CASSLQVNANQPQHF
TRBV5-6,NA,few,TRBJ2-1,TGTGCCAGCAGCTTGGGGGTCTCGAGCTCCTACAATGAGCAGTTCTTC,CASSLGVSSSYNEQFF
TRBV7-2,NA,once,TRBJ1-5,TGTGCCAGCAGCTTATCTAGCAATCAGCCCCAGCATTTT,CASSLSSNQPQHF
TRBV14,NA,NA,TRBJ2-3,TGTGCCAGCAGCCAAGTCCGAGGCGGGGGCACAGATACGCAGTATTTT,CASSQVRGGGTDTQYF
TRBV5-1,TRBD1,NA,TRBJ2-1,TGCGCCAGCAGCTTGGCCCCTGCCGGGACAGGGAACAATGAGCAGTTCTTC,CASSLAPAGTGNNEQFF
TRBV5-4,NA,few,TRBJ2-1,TGTGCCAGCAGCTTGGTGGCCAACAATGAGCAGTTCTTC,CASSLVANNEQFF
TRBV27,TRBD2,NA,TRBJ2-7,TGTGCCAGCAGTTTTAAAACGGGAGGAGCGGGCGTTTACGAGCAGTACTTC,CASSFKTGGAGVYEQYF
TRBV30,NA,NA,TRBJ1-5,TGTGCCTGTGGGGGGGCCAGGCATGATCAGCCCCAGCATTTT,CACGGARHDQPQHF
TRBV18,NA,NA,TRBJ1-4,TGTGCCAGCTCACCAGTCCCGGCAACTAATGAAAAACTGTTTTTT,CASSPVPATNEKLFF
TRBV5-1,NA,NA,TRBJ2-5,TGCGCCAGCAGCTTTAGCAGTTCCCAAGAGACTCAGTACTTC,CASSFSSSQETQYF
TRBV19,TRBD1,NA,TRBJ1-4,TGTGCCAGTAGTGCGGACAGGGGCAGGGAAAAACTGTTTTTT,CASSADRGREKLFF
TRBV7-9,NA,NA,TRBJ2-3,TGTGCCAGCAGCTTACTCTCAGATACGCAGTATTTT,CASSLLSDTQYF
TRBV5-1,NA,NA,TRBJ1-2,TGCGCCAGCAGCTTGGACGTCGGATCTCCTAACTATGGCTACACCTTC,CASSLDVGSPNYGYTF
TRBV29-1,NA,NA,TRBJ1-4,TGCAGCGCCTTGGGTGGGGGGGATGAAAAACTGTTTTTT,CSALGGGDEKLFF